These 7 T cell receptor beta chains came from one sample sequenced in a study of cytomegalovirus exposure and HLA in healthy donors. With 60 Vbeta and 13 Jbeta primers, the PCR was carried out. Assay used: immunoSEQ multiplex PCR; TCRdb lists only in-frame clones, some missing. This sample carries about 140,000 clones, with 2% to 2.5% going to the ten biggest clones. The specimen was PBMCs. The receptors derive from a woman aged 18-29 years in good health and CMV-seronegative.

The genes are TRBV7-9 and TRBJ1-4; D not certain. Germline assignment: CDR1 SEHNR and CDR2 FQNEAQ (reference sequence). This CDR3 spans 14 amino acids. V was trimmed by 1 base and J by 8 bases, leaving 11 bases between them. The CDR3, as DNA: TGTGCCAGCAGCTTAGGAAACACGATGGAAAAACTGTTTTTT. Its protein is CASSLGNTMEKLFF.

The chain recombines TRBV19 with TRBJ2-1; 7 nucleotides line up with TRBD1. The V gene's germline CDR1 is LNHDA and CDR2 SQIVND (reference sequence). There are 16 residues in the CDR3. The V segment lost 5 bases and the J segment 3 bases; nucleotides outside the gene matches: 10. In nucleotides, the CDR3 is TGTGCCAGTAGTGCACAGGGGCAGTCGAACTACAATGAGCAGTTCTTC. Translating gives CASSAQGQSNYNEQFF.

V usage is TRBV2 and J usage is TRBJ2-3; a weak D match, TRBD1 (5 bases). The CDR3 totals 18 residues. V shed 6 bases and J shed 13 bases, with 35 bases lying between them. Germline V gene lookup returns CDR1 SNHLY and CDR2 FYNNEI. Written as DNA, the CDR3 is TGTGCCAGCAGCCTTACCCTAGGGGCGAGTCCCAAAGCACCGGCGGAGTATTTT. This sequence encodes CASSLTLGASPKAPAEYF.

The V gene is TRBV19, the J gene TRBJ2-1; 13 bases agree with TRBD2. V was clipped by 7 bases and J by 7 bases; unmatched bases: 7. This CDR3 contains 15 residues. The germline gives CDR1 LNHDA, CDR2 SQIVND (reference sequence). CDR3 DNA sequence: TGTGCCAGTACAAGGACTAGCGGGAGTTTTAATGAGCAGTTCTTC. Translation: CASTRTSGSFNEQFF.

The chain uses TRBV7-2 and TRBJ2-3, with TRBD2 as a possible D gene (5 bases). The germline V gene has CDR1 SGHTA and CDR2 FQGNSA. This CDR3 has 16 residues. Trimming took 3 bases from V and 5 from J, leaving 18 bases between them. The CDR3: CASSFGITQLGDTQYF. The CDR3 DNA reads as TGTGCCAGCAGCTTCGGGATAACTCAGCTCGGAGATACGCAGTATTTT.

The chain recombines TRBV27 with TRBJ1-1; 7 bases agree with TRBD1. CDR1 MNHEY and CDR2 SMNVEV come from the germline V gene (reference sequence). This CDR3 spans 14 amino acids. V shed 5 bases, J shed 1 base, and the junction held 4 bases outside the gene matches. CDR3 residues: CASSMRTGNTEAFF. In DNA form, the CDR3 reads TGTGCCAGCAGTATGCGGACAGGGAACACTGAAGCTTTCTTT.

The genes are TRBV28 and TRBJ1-2; 7 nucleotides agree with TRBD1. Trimming took 5 bases from V and 4 from J; bases not matched to a gene: 4. Germline V CDR1 and CDR2: MDHEN, SYDVKM. The CDR3 covers 13 residues. The CDR3 loop reads CASSTGTVYGYTF. DNA for the CDR3: TGTGCCAGCAGTACCGGGACAGTCTATGGCTACACCTTC.